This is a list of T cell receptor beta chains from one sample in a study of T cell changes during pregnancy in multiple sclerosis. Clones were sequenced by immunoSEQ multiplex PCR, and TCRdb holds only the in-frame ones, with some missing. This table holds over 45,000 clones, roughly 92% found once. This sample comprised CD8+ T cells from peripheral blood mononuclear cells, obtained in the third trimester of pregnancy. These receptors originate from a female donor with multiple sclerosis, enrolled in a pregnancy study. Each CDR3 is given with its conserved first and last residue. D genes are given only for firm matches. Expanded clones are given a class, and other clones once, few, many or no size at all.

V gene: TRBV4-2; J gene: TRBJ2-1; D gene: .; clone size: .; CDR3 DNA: TGTGCCAGCAGCCAAGATCCAGCGGGCACTTACAATGAGCAGTTCTTC; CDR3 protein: CASSQDPAGTYNEQFF
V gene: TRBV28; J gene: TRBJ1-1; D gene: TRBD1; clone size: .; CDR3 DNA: TGTGCCAGCCGGAAAGCGGGACAGGGGCCCACTGAAGCTTTCTTT; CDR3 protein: CASRKAGQGPTEAFF
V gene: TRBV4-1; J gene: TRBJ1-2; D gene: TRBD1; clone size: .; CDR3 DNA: TGCGCCAGCAGCCAAGGGTCCACAGGGGGGGATGGCTACACCTTC; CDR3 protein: CASSQGSTGGDGYTF
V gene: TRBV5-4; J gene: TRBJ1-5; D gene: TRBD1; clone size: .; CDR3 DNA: TGTGCCAGCAGCTCAGGGACAGGGCAGCCCCAGCATTTT; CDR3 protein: CASSSGTGQPQHF
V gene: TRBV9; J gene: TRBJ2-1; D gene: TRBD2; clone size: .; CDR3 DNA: TGTGCCAGCAGCCCGGGGACTAGCGGGAGTCGCAATGAGCAGTTCTTC; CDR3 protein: CASSPGTSGSRNEQFF
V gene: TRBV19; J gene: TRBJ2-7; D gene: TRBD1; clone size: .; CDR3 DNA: TGTGCCAGTAGCCCAGGGGGCTACGAGCAGTACTTC; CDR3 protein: CASSPGGYEQYF
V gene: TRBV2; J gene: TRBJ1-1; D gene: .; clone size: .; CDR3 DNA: TGTGCCAGCAGTGAAGGGACACTTAACACTGAAGCTTTCTTT; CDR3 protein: CASSEGTLNTEAFF
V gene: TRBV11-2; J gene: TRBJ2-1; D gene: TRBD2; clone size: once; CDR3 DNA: TGTGCCAGCAGCCCCGGACTAGCCCACAATGAGCAGTTCTTC; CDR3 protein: CASSPGLAHNEQFF
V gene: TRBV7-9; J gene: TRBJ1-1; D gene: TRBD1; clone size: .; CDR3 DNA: TGTGCCAGCAGCTCGACAGGGGGCAAGTTGGAAGCTTTCTTT; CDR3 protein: CASSSTGGKLEAFF
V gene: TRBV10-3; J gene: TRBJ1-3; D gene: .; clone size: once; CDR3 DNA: TGTGCCATCAGCGCGGACAGTTCCTCTGGAAACACCATATATTTT; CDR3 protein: CAISADSSSGNTIYF
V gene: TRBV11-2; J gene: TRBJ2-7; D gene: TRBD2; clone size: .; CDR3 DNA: TGTGCCAGCAGCTTAAGCAGCGGGAGTACATACGAGCAGTACTTC; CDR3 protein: CASSLSSGSTYEQYF
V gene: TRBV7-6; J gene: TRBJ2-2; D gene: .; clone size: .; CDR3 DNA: TGTGCCAGCAGCCCTGACTACACCGGGGAGCTGTTTTTT; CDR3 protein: CASSPDYTGELFF
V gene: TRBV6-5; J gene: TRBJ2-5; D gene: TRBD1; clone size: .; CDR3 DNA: TGTGCCAGCAGTTACTCCGGGACAGGGGACCAAGAGACCCAGTACTTC; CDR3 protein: CASSYSGTGDQETQYF
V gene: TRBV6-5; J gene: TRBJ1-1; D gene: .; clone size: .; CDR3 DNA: TGTGCCAGCAGTTACTCGACCAGCGGGAACACTGAAGCTTTCTTT; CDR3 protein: CASSYSTSGNTEAFF
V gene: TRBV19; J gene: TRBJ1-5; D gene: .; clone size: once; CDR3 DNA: TGTGCCAGTAGTATACTCAGGGATCAGCCCCAGCATTTT; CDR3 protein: CASSILRDQPQHF
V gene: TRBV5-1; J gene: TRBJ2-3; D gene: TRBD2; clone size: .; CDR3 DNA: TGCGCCAGCAGCTTAACTAGCGGACGGTACACAGATACGCAGTATTTT; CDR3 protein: CASSLTSGRYTDTQYF
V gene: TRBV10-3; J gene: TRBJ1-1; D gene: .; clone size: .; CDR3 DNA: TGTGCCATCAGTGAGTCGGCGGTAGAAGCTTTCTTT; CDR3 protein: CAISESAVEAFF
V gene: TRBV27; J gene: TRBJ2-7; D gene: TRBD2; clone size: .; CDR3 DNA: TGTGCCAGCAGTTTAGGGGTTGGGGGGGGTTACGAGCAGTACTTC; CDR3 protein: CASSLGVGGGYEQYF
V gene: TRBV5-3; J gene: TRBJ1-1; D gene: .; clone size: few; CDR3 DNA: TGTGCCAGAAGCCCGAGGGGGGGTGAGACTGAAGCTTTCTTT; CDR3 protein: CARSPRGGETEAFF
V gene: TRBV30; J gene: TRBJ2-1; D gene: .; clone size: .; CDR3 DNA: TGTGCCTGGAGTGTACGTAGCGGATACAATGAGCAGTTCTTC; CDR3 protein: CAWSVRSGYNEQFF
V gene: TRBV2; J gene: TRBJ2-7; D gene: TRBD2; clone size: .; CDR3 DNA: TGTGCCGGCCGTGGGACTAGCGCGAGAGGAACCTACGAGCAGTACTTC; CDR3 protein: CAGRGTSARGTYEQYF
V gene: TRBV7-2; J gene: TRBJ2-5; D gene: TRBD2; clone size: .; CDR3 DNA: TGTGCCAGCAGCTTAAGTTTTGGCGGGAGCCAAGAGACCCAGTACTTC; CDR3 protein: CASSLSFGGSQETQYF
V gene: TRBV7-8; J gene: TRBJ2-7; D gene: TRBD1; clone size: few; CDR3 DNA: TGTGCCAGCCATACCGGGACAGCCGTGGCCGAGCAGTACTTC; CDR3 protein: CASHTGTAVAEQYF
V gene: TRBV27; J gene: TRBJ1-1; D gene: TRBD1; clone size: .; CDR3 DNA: TGTGCCAGCAGTGAGACAGGGTTGTATTGGATGAACACTGAAGCTTTCTTT; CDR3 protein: CASSETGLYWMNTEAFF
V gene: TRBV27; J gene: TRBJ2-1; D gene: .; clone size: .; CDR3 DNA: TGTGCCAGCAGGTCTGGTTACCTTCAATCAGGGGAGCAGTTCTTC; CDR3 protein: CASRSGYLQSGEQFF
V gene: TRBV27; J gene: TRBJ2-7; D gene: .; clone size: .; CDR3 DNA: TGTGCCAGCAGTTTCTTCCTAAGCTCCTACGAGCAGTACTTC; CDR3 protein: CASSFFLSSYEQYF
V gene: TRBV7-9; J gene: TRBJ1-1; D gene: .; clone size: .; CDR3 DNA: TGTGCCAGCAGCTCCCCGGGGGTTCGAACTGAAGCTTTCTTT; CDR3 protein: CASSSPGVRTEAFF
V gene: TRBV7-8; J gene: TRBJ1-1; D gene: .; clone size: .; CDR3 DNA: TGTGCCAGCAGCTTATCCCAGGGTGTGAACACTGAAGCTTTCTTT; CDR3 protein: CASSLSQGVNTEAFF
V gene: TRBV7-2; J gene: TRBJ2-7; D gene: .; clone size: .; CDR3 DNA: TGTGCCAGCAGCCACCGGGACTACGAGCAGTACTTC; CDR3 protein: CASSHRDYEQYF
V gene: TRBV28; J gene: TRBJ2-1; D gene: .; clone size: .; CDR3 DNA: TGTGCCAGCAGTTTTCTGGCTGCAGGATTACACAATGAGCAGTTCTTC; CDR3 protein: CASSFLAAGLHNEQFF
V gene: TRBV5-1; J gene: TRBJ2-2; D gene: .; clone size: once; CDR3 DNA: TGCGCCAGCAGCCCAACCCGGGAGAACACCGGGGAGCTGTTTTTT; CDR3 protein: CASSPTRENTGELFF
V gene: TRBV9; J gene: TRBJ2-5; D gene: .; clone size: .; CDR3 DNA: TGTGCCAGCAGCGTAGGAGGATGGGGAGGTCAAGAGACCCAGTACTTC; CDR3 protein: CASSVGGWGGQETQYF
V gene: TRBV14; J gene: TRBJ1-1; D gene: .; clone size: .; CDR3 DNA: TGTGCCAGCAGCGGCCGTGGGGCCACTGAAGCTTTCTTT; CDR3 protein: CASSGRGATEAFF
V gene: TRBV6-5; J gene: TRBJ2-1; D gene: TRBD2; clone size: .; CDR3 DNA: TGTGCCAGCAGTTACTCGGGACTAGCGGGAGGCAATGAGCAGTTCTTC; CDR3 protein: CASSYSGLAGGNEQFF
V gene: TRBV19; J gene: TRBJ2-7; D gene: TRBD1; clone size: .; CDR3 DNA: TGTGCCAGTAGTGATGGAACAGGGGCCTCCTACGAGCAGTACTTC; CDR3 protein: CASSDGTGASYEQYF
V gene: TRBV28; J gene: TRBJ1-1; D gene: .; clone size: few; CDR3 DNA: TGTGCCAGCAGTTCTCAGTCAAGCACTGAAGCTTTCTTT; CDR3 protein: CASSSQSSTEAFF
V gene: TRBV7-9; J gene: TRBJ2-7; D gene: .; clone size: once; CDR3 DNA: TGTGCCAGCAGCTTAGGCAGGGCCGAGCAGTACTTC; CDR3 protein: CASSLGRAEQYF
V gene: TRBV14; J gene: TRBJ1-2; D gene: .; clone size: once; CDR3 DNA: TGTGCCAGCAGCCAAATAACAGGGTCGGTACGCTATGGCTACACCTTC; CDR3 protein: CASSQITGSVRYGYTF
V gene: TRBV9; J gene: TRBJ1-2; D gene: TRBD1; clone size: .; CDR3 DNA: TGTGCCAGCAGCGTAGTTGGGACAGGGGCCTATGGCTACACCTTC; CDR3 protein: CASSVVGTGAYGYTF
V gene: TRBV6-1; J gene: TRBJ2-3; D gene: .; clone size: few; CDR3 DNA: TGTGCCAGCAGTGAAGGCGGGACAGGCACAGATACGCAGTATTTT; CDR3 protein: CASSEGGTGTDTQYF
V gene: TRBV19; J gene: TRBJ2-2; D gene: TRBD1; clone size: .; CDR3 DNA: TGTGCCAGTAGCCGAACAGGGGGTGTGCTGTTTTTT; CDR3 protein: CASSRTGGVLFF
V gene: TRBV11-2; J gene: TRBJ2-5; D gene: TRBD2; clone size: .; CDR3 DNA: TGTGCCAGCAGCTGGGGGGGAAGTGAGACCCAGTACTTC; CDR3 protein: CASSWGGSETQYF
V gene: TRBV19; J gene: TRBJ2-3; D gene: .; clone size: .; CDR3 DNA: TGTGCCAGTACCACGGGGGGCGGCACAGATACGCAGTATTTT; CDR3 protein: CASTTGGGTDTQYF
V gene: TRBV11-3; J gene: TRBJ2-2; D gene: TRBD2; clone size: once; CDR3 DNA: TGTGCCAGCAGCCCCGGGACTAACCCCCTGGGAGGGGAGCTGTTTTTT; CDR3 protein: CASSPGTNPLGGELFF
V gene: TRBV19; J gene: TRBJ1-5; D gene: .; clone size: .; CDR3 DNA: TGTGCGAGGACCCTCAGGGTGCAGGAACTAAATCAGCCCCAGCATTTT; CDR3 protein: CARTLRVQELNQPQHF